One sample yielded the 24 T cell receptor beta chains listed below, sequenced in a study of blood T cell repertoires in COVID-19. Sequencing was performed with immunoSEQ multiplex PCR; in TCRdb, only in-frame clones are kept and a portion is missing. Of 150,000 to 200,000 clones in the sample, over 75% were seen once. The sample was peripheral blood. The receptors come from a woman of 80 years or more with active or convalescent COVID-19.

This clone was recorded once. The chain employs TRBV7-8 and TRBJ1-3, with TRBD1 identical over 9 bases. Looked up from germline, CDR1 is SGHVS and CDR2 is FQNEAQ. The V and J ends lost 5 bases and 8 bases, in that order; junction bases with no gene match: 7. The CDR3 sequence is 14 residues long. DNA of the CDR3: TGTGCCAGCAGCGAGGGACAGGGAGGAGACACCATATATTTT. It is translated as CASSEGQGGDTIYF. Complete variable domain (other parts from reference TRBV7-8 and TRBJ1-3): GAGVSQSPRYKVAKRGQDVALRCDPISGHVSLFWYQQALGQGPEFLTYFQNEAQLDKSGLPSDRFFAERPEGSVSTLKIQRTQQEDSAVYLCASSEGQGGDTIYFGEGSWLTVV.

The chain recombines TRBV6-5 with TRBJ1-2; TRBD1 matches 8 bases. This CDR3 spans 15 amino acids. Germline V gene data show CDR1 as MNHEY and CDR2 as SVGAGI. V shed 5 bases, J shed 2 bases, and the junction held 7 bases outside the gene matches. Here the CDR3 DNA reads TGTGCCAGCAGTCTAGGACAGGGAAGGAACTATGGCTACACCTTC. This encodes CASSLGQGRNYGYTF.

This sequence joins TRBV6-5 and TRBJ2-4; 7 nucleotides line up with TRBD1. Unmatched junction bases numbered 7, after V lost 4 bases and J lost 7 bases. Germline loops: CDR1 MNHEY, CDR2 SVGAGI. The CDR3 runs to 14 residues. Here the CDR3 DNA reads TGTGCCAGCAGTTCCCAGGGGGATAGGAACATTCAGTACTTC. Encoded protein: CASSSQGDRNIQYF.

The V gene is TRBV5-1, the J gene TRBJ1-3; tentative D call: TRBD1 (6 bases). The germline CDR1 and CDR2 sequences are SGHRS and YFSETQ. Trimming pared 0 bases from V and 3 bases from J, leaving 10 bases between. The CDR3 has 15 amino acids. CDR3 loop: CASSLGNRDGNTIYF. CDR3 in DNA: TGCGCCAGCAGCTTGGGTAACAGGGATGGAAACACCATATATTTT. Supplemented by reference TRBV5-1 and TRBJ1-3, the full variable domain reads KAGVTQTPRYLIKTRGQQVTLSCSPISGHRSVSWYQQTPGQGLQFLFEYFSETQRNKGNFPGRFSGRQFSNSRSEMNVSTLELGDSALYLCASSLGNRDGNTIYFGEGSWLTVV.

This clone was seen only once. The V gene is TRBV2, the J gene TRBJ1-2; perhaps TRBD1 as D (5 bases). V was cut by 3 bases and J by 5 bases, with 7 bases left in between. This CDR3 has 12 residues. Germline V gene lookup returns CDR1 SNHLY and CDR2 FYNNEI. This chain's CDR3 is CASSDGGYGYTF. CDR3 nucleotide sequence: TGTGCCAGCAGTGACGGGGGGTATGGCTACACCTTC.

The chain has TRBV30 and TRBJ1-2; maybe TRBD1 (5 bases). Germline V gene data show CDR1 as GTSNPN and CDR2 as SVGIG (reference sequence). The V end was cut by 0 bases, the J end by 7 bases, with 12 bases between. This CDR3 has 13 amino acids. Written as DNA, the CDR3 is TGTGCCTGGAGTGTTGGGGGGGGTGGTGGCTACACCTTC. It is translated as CAWSVGGGGGYTF.

J is TRBJ1-5 and V is TRBV7-9, with D maybe TRBD1 (5 bases). Trimming cost V 5 bases and J 4 bases, with 15 bases left between them. Germline assignment: CDR1 SEHNR and CDR2 FQNEAQ (reference sequence). This CDR3 comprises 15 residues. CDR3 amino acids: CASSLWQGGNQPQHF. CDR3 coding DNA: TGTGCCAGCAGCCTCTGGCAGGGAGGGAATCAGCCCCAGCATTTT.

The rearrangement uses TRBV3-1 (or the pseudogene TRBV3-2) and TRBJ1-1; D unclear. Looked up from germline, CDR1 is LGHDT and CDR2 is YNNKEL (reference sequence). V gave up 0 bases and J gave up 4 bases, with 12 bases separating them. The CDR3 contains 15 residues. CDR3 protein: CASSQDRPVTTEAFF. In DNA form, the CDR3 reads TGTGCCAGCAGCCAAGACCGCCCGGTTACCACTGAAGCTTTCTTT.

The genes are TRBV18 and TRBJ1-6; TRBD1 is a possible D gene (6 bases). The germline gives CDR1 KGHSH, CDR2 LQKENI. Trimming removed 6 bases at V and 7 bases at J, with 13 bases between. This CDR3 has 14 amino acids. CDR3 amino acids: CASSPGGGNSPLHF. The CDR3, as DNA: TGTGCCAGCTCCCCTGGGGGGGGCAATTCACCCCTCCACTTT.

The chain recombines TRBV6-5 with TRBJ1-2, with no clear D. With 8 bases removed from V and 9 bases from J, the gap between germline ends came to 19 bases. Per germline, CDR1 MNHEY and CDR2 SVGAGI. This CDR3 is built from 13 residues. As DNA, the CDR3 is TGTGCCAGCGTGTGGCTTGAGGGCAAGAGCTACACCTTC. Its protein is CASVWLEGKSYTF.

The chain is built from TRBV18 and TRBJ1-2; the match to TRBD1 covers 9 bases. The J segment lost 3 bases and the V segment lost 3 bases, leaving 5 bases of the junction unmatched. Germline assignment: CDR1 KGHSH and CDR2 LQKENI. The CDR3 has 15 amino acids. The CDR3 coding sequence is TGTGCCAGCTCACCGACAGGGGGGAGAGACTATGGCTACACCTTC. As protein: CASSPTGGRDYGYTF.

V and J are TRBV10-3 and TRBJ1-1; the match to TRBD1 covers 9 bases. This CDR3 has 14 residues. CDR1 and CDR2 (germline): ENHRY, SYGVKD. CDR3 bases: TGTGCTATGGAGAGTACTACAGGGGGCGATTCTACTTTCTTT. It is translated as CAMESTTGGDSTFF.

V and J are TRBV6-2 or TRBV6-3 and TRBJ2-3, with TRBD1 matching over 8 bases. V lost 5 bases to trimming and J lost 3 bases; unmatched junction nucleotides: 4. CDR3 length: 14 residues. Per the germline V gene, CDR1 is MNHEY and CDR2 is SVGEGT. The CDR3 protein is CASSRGQGTDTQYF. The CDR3 coding sequence is TGTGCCAGCAGTCGCGGACAGGGTACAGATACGCAGTATTTT.

This chain connects TRBV28 to TRBJ2-2; TRBD2 matches at 12 bases. CDR3 length equals 17 residues. CDR1 and CDR2 (germline): MDHEN, SYDVKM. V lost 3 bases to trimming and J lost 4 bases; unmatched junction nucleotides: 6. CDR3 in DNA: TGTGCCAGCAGTTTGATGCTAGCGGGGGGGAGCACCGGGGAGCTGTTTTTT. Translated, it gives CASSLMLAGGSTGELFF. Variable domain in full (rest from reference TRBV28 and TRBJ2-2): DVKVTQSSRYLVKRTGEKVFLECVQDMDHENMFWYRQDPGLGLRLIYFSYDVKMKEKGDIPEGYSVSREKKERFSLILESASTNQTSMYLCASSLMLAGGSTGELFFGEGSRLTVL.

The V call is TRBV13, the J call TRBJ2-3; TRBD2 aligns across 10 bases. Germline V gene lookup returns CDR1 PRHDT and CDR2 FYEKMQ (reference sequence). This CDR3 has 16 amino acids. After removal of 4 bases from V and 6 bases from J, the junction contained 10 bases not matched to a gene. CDR3 region: CASSSPRLSGGDTQYF. In DNA, the CDR3 is TGTGCCAGCAGCTCCCCCCGTCTTAGCGGGGGGGATACGCAGTATTTT.

This sequence joins TRBV6-5 and TRBJ2-7, with TRBD1 matching over 9 bases. In germline, CDR1 is MNHEY, CDR2 SVGAGI. The CDR3 consists of 12 residues. Unmatched junction bases numbered 6, after V lost 4 bases and J lost 11 bases. CDR3 sequence (DNA): TGTGCCAGCAGTTCTGGGGGGACAGGGAAGTACTTC. Amino acid sequence: CASSSGGTGKYF.

The gene calls are TRBV7-9 and TRBJ1-5, with 8 bases aligning to TRBD1. The germline V gene has CDR1 SEHNR and CDR2 FQNEAQ (reference sequence). CDR3 length: 15 amino acids. V was pared by 6 bases and J by 6 bases, with 10 bases of the junction left unmatched. CDR3 in DNA: TGTGCCAGCAGTTACGGACAGGGACGGGGTCAGCCCCAGCATTTT. This translates into CASSYGQGRGQPQHF.

The CDR3 DNA follows: TGTGCCAGCAGTTTATCGGAGGTAAAGCTGTTTTTT. It yields the protein CASSLSEVKLFF. This chain connects TRBV28 to TRBJ2-2; D perhaps matches TRBD2 (5 bases). V was trimmed by 1 base and J by 12 bases, leaving 9 bases between them. Germline loops: CDR1 MDHEN, CDR2 SYDVKM. The CDR3 loop spans 12 amino acids.

The rearrangement uses TRBV29-1 and TRBJ2-3; the D is unclear. The length of the CDR3 is 13 residues. V gave up 4 bases and J gave up 2 bases, with 10 bases separating them. Germline V gene sequence: CDR1 SQVTM, CDR2 ANQGSEA. In nucleotides, the CDR3 is TGCAGCGTTGCCTATTACCTCACAGATACGCAGTATTTT. It translates to CSVAYYLTDTQYF.

The V gene is TRBV4-1, the J gene TRBJ1-2; 11 bases line up with TRBD1. V dropped 3 bases and J dropped 4; count of bases not matched to a gene: 7. Germline V CDR1 and CDR2: MGHRA, YSYEKL. CDR3 length: 16 amino acids. DNA for the CDR3: TGCGCCAGCAGCCACGAGGGACAGGGGGTAGCCTATGGCTACACCTTC. Translated, it gives CASSHEGQGVAYGYTF.

The CDR3, as DNA: TGTGCCATCAGTGACGGTCGGGGGACAGCAGATACGCAGTATTTT. Translating gives CAISDGRGTADTQYF. The chain carries TRBV10-3 and TRBJ2-3; TRBD1 might be the D (7 bases). This CDR3 has 15 amino acids. V shed 3 bases and J shed 4 bases, with 14 bases lying between them. Per germline, CDR1 ENHRY and CDR2 SYGVKD.

The chain links TRBV10-3 to TRBJ2-5, with D unclear. Germline CDR1 and CDR2: ENHRY and SYGVKD. The length of the CDR3 is 15 residues. The V end was cut by 0 bases, the J end by 2 bases, with 10 bases between. CDR3 protein: CAISESVEIQETQYF. DNA for the CDR3: TGTGCCATCAGTGAGTCCGTGGAGATACAAGAGACCCAGTACTTC.

The V gene is TRBV6-5, the J gene TRBJ1-4, with D hard to call. The germline V gene encodes CDR1 MNHEY and CDR2 SVGAGI. The CDR3 sequence is 15 residues long. V was pared by 0 bases and J by 6 bases, with 11 bases between. The CDR3, as DNA: TGTGCCAGCAGTTACTCTGGCAGGAGGGATGAAAAACTGTTTTTT. Protein: CASSYSGRRDEKLFF.

The rearrangement joins TRBV7-2 to TRBJ2-1; D uncertain. Trimming took off 1 base at V and 7 bases at J, with 11 bases between the two ends. This CDR3 is built from 14 residues. CDR1 SGHTA and CDR2 FQGNSA come from the germline V gene. Here the CDR3 reads CASSLEFRSNEQFF. For the CDR3, the DNA is TGTGCCAGCAGCTTAGAGTTCAGATCTAATGAGCAGTTCTTC.